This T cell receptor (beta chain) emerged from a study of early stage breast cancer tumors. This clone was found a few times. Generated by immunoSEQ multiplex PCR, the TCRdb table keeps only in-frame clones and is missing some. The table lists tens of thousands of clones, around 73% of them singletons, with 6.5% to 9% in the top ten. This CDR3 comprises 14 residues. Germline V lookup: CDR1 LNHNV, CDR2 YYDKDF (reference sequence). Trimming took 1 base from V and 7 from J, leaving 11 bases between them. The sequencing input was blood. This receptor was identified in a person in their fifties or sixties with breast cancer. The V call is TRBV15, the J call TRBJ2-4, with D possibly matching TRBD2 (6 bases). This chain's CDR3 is CATSRAGSGNIQYF. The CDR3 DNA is TGTGCCACCAGCAGAGCCGGGAGCGGGAACATTCAGTACTTC.